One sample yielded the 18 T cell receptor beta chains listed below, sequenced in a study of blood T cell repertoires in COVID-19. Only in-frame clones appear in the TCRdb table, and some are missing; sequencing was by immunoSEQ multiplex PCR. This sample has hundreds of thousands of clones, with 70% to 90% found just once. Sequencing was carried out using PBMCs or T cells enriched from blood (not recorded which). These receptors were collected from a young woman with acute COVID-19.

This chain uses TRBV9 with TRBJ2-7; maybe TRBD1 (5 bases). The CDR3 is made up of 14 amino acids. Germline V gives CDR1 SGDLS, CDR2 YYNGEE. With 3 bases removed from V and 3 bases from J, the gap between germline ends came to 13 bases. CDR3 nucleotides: TGTGCCAGCAGCGCTCACAGGACCAACTACGAGCAGTACTTC. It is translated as CASSAHRTNYEQYF. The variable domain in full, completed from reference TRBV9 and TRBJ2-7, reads DSGVTQTPKHLITATGQRVTLRCSPRSGDLSVYWYQQSLDQGLQFLIQYYNGEERAKGNILERFSAQQFPDLHSELNLSSLELGDSALYFCASSAHRTNYEQYFGPGTRLTVT.

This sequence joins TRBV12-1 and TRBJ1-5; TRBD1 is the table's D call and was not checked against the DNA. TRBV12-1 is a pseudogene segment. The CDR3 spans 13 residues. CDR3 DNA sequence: TGTGCCAGCAGCTTTGCGGCCAAACAGCCCCAGCATTTT. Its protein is CASSFAAKQPQHF.

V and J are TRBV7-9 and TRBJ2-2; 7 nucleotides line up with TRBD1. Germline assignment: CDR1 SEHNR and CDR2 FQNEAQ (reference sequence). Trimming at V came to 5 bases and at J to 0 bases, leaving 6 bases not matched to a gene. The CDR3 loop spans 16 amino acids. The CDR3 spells CASSARQGSNTGELFF. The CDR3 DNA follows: TGTGCCAGCAGCGCCAGACAGGGATCGAACACCGGGGAGCTGTTTTTT. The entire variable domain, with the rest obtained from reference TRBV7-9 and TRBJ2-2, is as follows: DTGVSQNPRHKITKRGQNVTFRCDPISEHNRLYWYRQTLGQGPEFLTYFQNEAQLEKSRLLSDRFSAERPKGSFSTLEIQRTEQGDSAMYLCASSARQGSNTGELFFGEGSRLTVL.

This CDR3 reads CASSQAFYNEQFF. The CDR3 DNA is TGTGCCAGCAGCCAAGCCTTCTACAATGAGCAGTTCTTC. This chain connects TRBV9 to TRBJ2-1; D ambiguous. V was shortened by 4 bases and J by 3 bases, with 8 bases between the two germline ends. Germline lookup yields CDR1 SGDLS and CDR2 YYNGEE. This CDR3 is 13 amino acids long.

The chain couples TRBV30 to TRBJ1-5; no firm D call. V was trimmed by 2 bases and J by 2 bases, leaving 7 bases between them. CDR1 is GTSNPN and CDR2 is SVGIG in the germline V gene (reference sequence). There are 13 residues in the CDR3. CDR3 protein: CAWSREGNQPQHF. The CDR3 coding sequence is TGTGCCTGGAGTAGGGAGGGCAATCAGCCCCAGCATTTT.

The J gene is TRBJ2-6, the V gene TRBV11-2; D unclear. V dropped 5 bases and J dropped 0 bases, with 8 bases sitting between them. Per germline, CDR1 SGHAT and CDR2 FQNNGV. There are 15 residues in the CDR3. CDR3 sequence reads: CASSLHSSGANVLTF. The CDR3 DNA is TGTGCCAGCAGCCTGCACAGCTCTGGGGCCAACGTCCTGACTTTC.

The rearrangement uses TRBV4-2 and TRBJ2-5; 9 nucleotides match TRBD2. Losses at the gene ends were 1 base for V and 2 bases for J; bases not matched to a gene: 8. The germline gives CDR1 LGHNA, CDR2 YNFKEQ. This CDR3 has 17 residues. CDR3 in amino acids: CASSQGFASGKQETQYF. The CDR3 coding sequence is TGTGCCAGCAGCCAAGGGTTCGCTAGCGGGAAACAAGAGACCCAGTACTTC.

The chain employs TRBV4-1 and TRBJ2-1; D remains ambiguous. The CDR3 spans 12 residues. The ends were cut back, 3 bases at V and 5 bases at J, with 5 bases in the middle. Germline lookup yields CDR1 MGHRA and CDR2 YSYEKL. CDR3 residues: CASSHTHNEQFF. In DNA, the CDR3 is TGCGCCAGCAGCCACACACACAATGAGCAGTTCTTC.

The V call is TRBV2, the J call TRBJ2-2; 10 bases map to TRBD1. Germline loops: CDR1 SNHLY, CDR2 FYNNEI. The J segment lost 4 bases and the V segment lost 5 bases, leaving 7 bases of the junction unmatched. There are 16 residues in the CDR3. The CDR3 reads CASSHRDRGATGELFF. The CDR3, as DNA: TGTGCCAGCAGTCACCGGGACAGGGGCGCCACCGGGGAGCTGTTTTTT.

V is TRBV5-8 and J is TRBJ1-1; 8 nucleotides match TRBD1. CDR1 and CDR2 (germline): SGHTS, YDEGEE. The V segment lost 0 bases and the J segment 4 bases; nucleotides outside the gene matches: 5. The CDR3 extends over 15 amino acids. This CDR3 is CASSLAGTGSTEAFF. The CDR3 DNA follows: TGTGCCAGCAGCTTGGCCGGGACAGGATCCACTGAAGCTTTCTTT.

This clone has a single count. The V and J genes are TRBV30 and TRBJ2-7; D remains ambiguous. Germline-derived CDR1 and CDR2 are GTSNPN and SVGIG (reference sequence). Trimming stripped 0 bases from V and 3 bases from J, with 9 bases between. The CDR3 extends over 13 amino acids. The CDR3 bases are TGTGCCTGGAGTGTACTAAGGAACTACGAGCAGTACTTC. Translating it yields CAWSVLRNYEQYF.

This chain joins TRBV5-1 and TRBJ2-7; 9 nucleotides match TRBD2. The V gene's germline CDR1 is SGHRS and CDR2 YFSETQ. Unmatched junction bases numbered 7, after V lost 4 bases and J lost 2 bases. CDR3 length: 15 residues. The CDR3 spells CASSPSAGGTYEQYF. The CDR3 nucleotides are TGCGCCAGCAGCCCGTCCGCGGGAGGGACCTACGAGCAGTACTTC.

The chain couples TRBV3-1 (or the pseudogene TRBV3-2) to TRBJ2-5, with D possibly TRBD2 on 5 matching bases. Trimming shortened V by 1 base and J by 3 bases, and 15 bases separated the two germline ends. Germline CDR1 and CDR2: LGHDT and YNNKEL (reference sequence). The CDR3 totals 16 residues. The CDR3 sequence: CASSQAGRRSKETQYF. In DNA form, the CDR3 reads TGTGCCAGCAGCCAAGCGGGAAGGCGGTCAAAAGAGACCCAGTACTTC.

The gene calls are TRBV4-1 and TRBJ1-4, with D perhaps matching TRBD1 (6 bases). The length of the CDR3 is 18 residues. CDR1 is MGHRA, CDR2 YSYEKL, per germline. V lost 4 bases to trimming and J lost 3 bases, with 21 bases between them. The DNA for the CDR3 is TGCGCCAGCAGCCGCCGACAGGACCTAACGTCGGCTAATGAAAAACTGTTTTTT. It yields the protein CASSRRQDLTSANEKLFF.

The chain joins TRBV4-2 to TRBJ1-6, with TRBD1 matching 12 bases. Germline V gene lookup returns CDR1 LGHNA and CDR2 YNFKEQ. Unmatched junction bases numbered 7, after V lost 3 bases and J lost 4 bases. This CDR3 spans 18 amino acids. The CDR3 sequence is CASSQGQGARKYNSPLHF. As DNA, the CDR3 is TGTGCCAGCAGCCAGGGACAGGGGGCGAGGAAATATAATTCACCCCTCCACTTT.

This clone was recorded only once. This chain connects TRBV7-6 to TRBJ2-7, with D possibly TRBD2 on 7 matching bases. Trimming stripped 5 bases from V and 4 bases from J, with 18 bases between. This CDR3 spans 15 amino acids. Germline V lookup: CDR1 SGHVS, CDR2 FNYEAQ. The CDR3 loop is CASSPIGGQVYEQYF. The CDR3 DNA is TGTGCCAGCAGCCCGATCGGGGGGCAAGTATACGAGCAGTACTTC.

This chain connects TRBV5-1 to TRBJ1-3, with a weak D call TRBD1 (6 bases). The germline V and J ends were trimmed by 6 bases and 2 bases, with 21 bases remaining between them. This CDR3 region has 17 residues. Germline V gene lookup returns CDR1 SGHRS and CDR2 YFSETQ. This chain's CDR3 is CASTRRLQGETGNTIYF. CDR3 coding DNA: TGCGCCAGCACCCGACGATTACAGGGTGAAACTGGAAACACCATATATTTT.

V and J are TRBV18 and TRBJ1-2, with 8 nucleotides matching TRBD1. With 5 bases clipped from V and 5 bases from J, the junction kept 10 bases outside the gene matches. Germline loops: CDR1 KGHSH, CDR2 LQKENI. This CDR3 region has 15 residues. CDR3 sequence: CASSSAGTGEYGYTF. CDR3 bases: TGTGCCAGCTCATCGGCCGGGACAGGAGAATATGGCTACACCTTC. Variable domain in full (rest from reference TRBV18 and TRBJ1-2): NAGVMQNPRHLVRRRGQEARLRCSPMKGHSHVYWYRQLPEEGLKFMVYLQKENIIDESGMPKERFSAEFPKEGPSILRIQQVVRGDSAAYFCASSSAGTGEYGYTFGSGTRLTVV.